This T cell receptor beta chain was documented in a study of blood T cell repertoires in COVID-19. Study-level background: COVID-19 samples from acute and convalescent phases originated in the United States, Italy and Spain. In each case, the material was cDNA or gDNA derived from T cells, B-cell-depleted T cells, or PBMCs.

J lost 8 bases, V lost 1 base, and 3 bases had no gene match. CDR3 length: 13 amino acids. Contact with a PCR-confirmed or clinician-diagnosed COVID-19 case occurred within 2 weeks of entry. In the original processing: Estimation of nucleated cell counts relied on the amplification of reference gene primers. Produced via immunoSEQ multiplex PCR; TCRdb's table is partial and in-frame only. The V and J calls and clone size are taken from that table; D and trimming were inferred from the DNA. The sample records about 430,000 clones, 70% to 90% being singletons. This receptor was taken from a woman aged 18-30 years who had been exposed to COVID-19. The sequencing sample was made of PBMCs or T cells enriched from blood (not recorded which). The rearrangement joins TRBV12-3 or TRBV12-4 to TRBJ1-2, with 8 bases identical to TRBD1. The CDR3 is CASSLGAGGGYTF. The CDR3 nucleotides are TGTGCCAGCAGTTTAGGGGCAGGGGGCGGCTACACCTTC.